The following is a T cell receptor (beta chain) sequence with its context. V was pared by 2 bases and J by 5 bases, with 6 bases of the junction left unmatched. CDR1 MNHEY and CDR2 SMNVEV come from the germline V gene (reference sequence). CDR3 size: 15 residues. The data originate from a study of blood T cell repertoires in COVID-19. Per the original data handling: Reference gene primers were amplified, and this amplification served to estimate nucleated cell counts. The assay was immunoSEQ multiplex PCR, and TCRdb's table has in-frame clones only and misses some. The V and J calls and clone size are taken from that table; D and trimming were inferred from the DNA. This sample yields 90,000 to 120,000 clones, of which 65% to 90% are seen a single time; under 3.5% belongs to the top ten. Clinical history reported by participants formed the basis on which cohorts were assigned.

The chain links TRBV27 to TRBJ2-3; TRBD1 agrees at 8 bases. The sequence derives from a woman between 45 and 65 years old who had recovered from COVID-19. Specimen: PBMCs or T cells enriched from blood (not recorded which). In DNA, the CDR3 is TGTGCCAGCAGTTTAAACAGGGGGGTGTTAGATACGCAGTATTTT. It specifies CASSLNRGVLDTQYF.